This T cell receptor beta chain was sequenced for a study of OX40 agonist ivuxolimab in advanced cancers. V gave up 6 bases and J gave up 7 bases, with 18 bases separating them. The CDR3 length is 14 residues. Germline loops: CDR1 MDHEN, CDR2 SYDVKM. Anyone with autoimmune disease history or systemic immunosuppression was excluded. This table comes from immunoSEQ multiplex PCR, and its TCRdb copy is limited to in-frame clones, with some not included. The table lists tens of thousands of clones, over 75% of them singletons, with 9.5% to 14% in the top ten. This clonotype was obtained from an adult with an advanced solid tumor such as melanoma, head and neck, liver or kidney cancer. The source was CD4+ or CD8+ T cells sorted from blood, collected in a trial of the OX40 agonist ivuxolimab. The chain couples TRBV28 to TRBJ2-5; D tentatively fits TRBD1 or TRBD2 (5 bases each). Written as DNA, the CDR3 is TGTGCCAGCAGACTAACCGGGACGGTGAGGACCCAGTACTTC. Its translation is CASRLTGTVRTQYF.